Listed below are T cell receptor beta chains from one sample, sequenced in a study of T cell repertoires in cytomegalovirus infection. TCRdb used MiXCR to reprocess the reads, holding one entry per CDR3 protein. The data contain roughly 920,000 distinct CDR3 sequences, about a third of them singletons. Antigens of these TCRs are unknown. Sequences were derived from cultured CD8+ T cells from PBMCs, sampled from culture after CMV antigen stimulation. The receptors were gathered from a human donor in good health (CMV status not recorded). Some clones in this sample may be carry-over from other donors' samples. Each CDR3 is given with its conserved first and last residue. The D gene is left open where the match is weak. Only part of the rows carry a size: once, few, many, or a class if the clone is expanded.

>TRBJ2-1|TRBV7-9|.|.|11
CASSYNHEQFF
TGTGCCAGCTCATATAATCATGAGCAGTTCTTC
>TRBJ2-6|TRBV20-1|.|.|17
CSAREEGSFSGANVLTF
TGCAGTGCTAGAGAGGAGGGCAGCTTCTCTGGGGCCAACGTCCTGACTTTC
>TRBJ1-6|TRBV19|few|.|11
CASSIGGPLHF
TGTGCCAGTAGTATAGGGGGGCCCCTCCACTTT
>TRBJ1-4|TRBV10-3|many|.|16
CAISESRGAWNEKLFF
TGTGCCATCAGTGAGTCGCGGGGGGCGTGGAATGAAAAACTGTTTTTT
>TRBJ1-3|TRBV12-3/TRBV12-4|.|TRBD1|18
CASSFEPGGNSGGNTIYF
TGTGCCAGCAGTTTTGAGCCAGGGGGTAACTCTGGGGGAAACACCATATATTTT
>TRBJ2-7|TRBV9|.|.|14
CASSVSLGTYEQYF
TGTGCCAGCAGCGTTTCATTGGGGACCTACGAGCAGTACTTC
>TRBJ2-1|TRBV7-2|many|TRBD2|16
CASSLVGTSGYNEQFF
TGTGCCAGCAGCTTAGTCGGGACTAGCGGATACAATGAGCAGTTCTTC
>TRBJ2-1|TRBV3-1|.|.|14
CASSHGQQYDEQFF
TGTGCCAGCAGCCATGGACAGCAGTACGATGAGCAGTTCTTC
>TRBJ2-1|TRBV7-6|few|TRBD2|16
CASSSPGLAPFSEQFF
TGTGCCAGCAGCTCACCGGGACTAGCGCCCTTTAGTGAGCAGTTCTTC
>TRBJ2-1|TRBV27|few|.|12
CASSFLHNEQFF
TGTGCCAGCAGTTTCTTGCACAATGAGCAGTTCTTC
>TRBJ2-2|TRBV7-4|.|TRBD1|23
CASSSRQGQWSVPLGEHAGELFF
TGTGCCAGCAGCTCCCGACAGGGGCAATGGTCAGTACCTCTCGGGGAACACGCCGGGGAGCTGTTTTTT
>TRBJ2-1|TRBV6-2/TRBV6-3|.|.|13
CANAEYLRGEQFF
TGTGCCAACGCCGAGTACCTCCGGGGGGAGCAGTTCTTC
>TRBJ2-7|TRBV19|few|TRBD2|11
CASIAGEEQYF
TGTGCCAGTATAGCGGGGGAAGAGCAGTACTTC
>TRBJ2-7|TRBV5-8|few|.|13
CASSFGTTYEQYF
TGTGCCAGCAGCTTCGGGACAACCTACGAGCAGTACTTC
>TRBJ1-2|TRBV25-1|.|.|14
CASSPGRMGIGYTF
TGTGCCAGCAGTCCGGGCAGGATGGGAATTGGCTACACCTTC
>TRBJ1-1|TRBV7-6|.|.|18
CASSLGVGEDRMNTEAFF
TGTGCCAGCAGCTTAGGGGTGGGGGAGGACCGCATGAACACTGAAGCTTTCTTT
>TRBJ1-2|TRBV6-1|.|.|13
CASSEGSLYGYTF
TGTGCCAGCAGTGAAGGAAGCCTCTATGGCTACACCTTC
>TRBJ2-1|TRBV7-6|.|TRBD2|15
CASSSGGSPYNEQFF
TGTGCCAGCAGCTCGGGGGGGTCCCCCTACAATGAGCAGTTCTTC
>TRBJ2-5|TRBV12-3/TRBV12-4|.|.|14
CASKLGGLEETQYF
TGTGCCAGCAAATTGGGGGGGCTGGAGGAGACCCAGTACTTC
>TRBJ1-6|TRBV7-8|many|TRBD1|16
CASSLTGSSYNSPLHF
TGTGCCAGCAGCCTGACAGGGAGCTCCTATAATTCACCCCTCCACTTT
>TRBJ2-3|TRBV7-9|.|.|12
CVSSGSTDTQYF
TGTGTCAGCAGCGGCTCCACAGATACGCAGTATTTT
>TRBJ1-1|TRBV7-8|many|.|16
CASSPRVRAMNTEAFF
TGTGCCAGCAGCCCCCGGGTCAGGGCCATGAACACTGAAGCTTTCTTT
>TRBJ2-1|TRBV28|.|.|14
CASSRGEIYNEQFF
TGTGCCAGCAGCAGGGGGGAAATCTACAATGAGCAGTTCTTC
>TRBJ1-1|TRBV19|.|.|15
CASSMRGGAGTEAFF
TGTGCCAGTAGTATGAGGGGGGGCGCGGGCACTGAAGCTTTCTTT
>TRBJ2-3|TRBV7-9|few|TRBD1|13
CASSPKGADTQYF
TGTGCCAGCAGCCCTAAGGGGGCGGATACGCAGTATTTT
>TRBJ1-2|TRBV5-5|few|TRBD1|14
CASGGTGGNYGYTF
TGTGCCAGCGGTGGGACAGGGGGGAACTATGGCTACACCTTC
>TRBJ1-1|TRBV2|.|.|13
CATPGRANTEAFF
TGTGCCACCCCAGGGAGGGCGAACACTGAAGCTTTCTTT
>TRBJ1-2|TRBV10-2|.|.|14
CASSESTGPYGYTF
TGCGCCAGCAGTGAGTCGACCGGCCCCTATGGCTACACCTTC
>TRBJ1-3|TRBV11-3|few|.|14
CASSPSEGGNTIYF
TGTGCCAGCAGCCCTTCCGAGGGCGGAAACACCATATATTTT
>TRBJ2-1|TRBV19|few|.|14
CASRPGTPDNEQFF
TGTGCCAGCCGACCCGGGACGCCCGATAATGAGCAGTTCTTC
>TRBJ2-1|TRBV15|.|.|13
CATTESSYNEQFF
TGTGCCACCACCGAGAGCTCCTACAATGAGCAGTTCTTC
>TRBJ1-1|TRBV6-1|many|.|23
CASSESLEYATVPQWRRDTEAFF
TGTGCCAGCAGTGAATCCCTCGAGTACGCCACGGTGCCACAGTGGCGGAGGGACACTGAAGCTTTCTTT
>TRBJ2-2|TRBV12-3/TRBV12-4|.|.|18
CASSSTPPGVVDTGELFF
TGTGCCAGCAGTTCGACGCCCCCCGGGGTCGTGGACACCGGGGAGCTGTTTTTT
>TRBJ1-1|TRBV27|.|.|14
CASGEGGWDTEAFF
TGTGCCAGCGGAGAAGGGGGTTGGGACACTGAAGCTTTCTTT
>TRBJ2-4|TRBV4-1|.|TRBD2|17
CASSQATSGGAAYIQYF
TGCGCCAGCAGCCAAGCCACTAGCGGGGGGGCCGCATACATTCAGTACTTC
>TRBJ2-1|TRBV5-6|.|TRBD1|15
CASSSPGQGNNEQFF
TGTGCCAGCAGTTCACCGGGACAGGGAAACAATGAGCAGTTCTTC
>TRBJ2-1|TRBV19|.|.|15
CASSIRGPPANEQFF
TGTGCCAGTAGTATACGGGGGCCTCCTGCCAATGAGCAGTTCTTC
>TRBJ1-4|TRBV6-2/TRBV6-3|.|.|13
CASSYSQHEKLFF
TGTGCCAGCAGTTACTCTCAACACGAAAAACTGTTTTTT
>TRBJ1-2|TRBV19|few|TRBD1|14
CASPDRPSNYGYTF
TGTGCCAGTCCGGACAGGCCGTCTAACTATGGCTACACCTTC
>TRBJ1-4|TRBV28|.|.|15
CASSSVGGAGEKLFF
TGTGCCAGCAGTTCCGTGGGAGGGGCGGGGGAAAAACTGTTTTTT
>TRBJ1-2|TRBV12-3/TRBV12-4|.|TRBD1|15
CASSLGDSYNYGYTF
TGTGCCAGCAGTTTAGGGGACAGCTATAACTATGGCTACACCTTC
>TRBJ1-5|TRBV6-6|.|.|15
CASSYSVTVNQPQHF
TGTGCCAGCAGTTACTCGGTAACAGTCAATCAGCCCCAGCATTTT
>TRBJ2-2|TRBV7-8|few|.|17
CASSSGRGASNTGELFF
TGTGCCAGCAGCTCCGGCCGCGGGGCTTCGAACACCGGGGAGCTGTTTTTT
>TRBJ2-3|TRBV4-1|few|.|14
CASSWTDGTDTQYF
TGCGCCAGCAGCTGGACCGACGGCACAGATACGCAGTATTTT
>TRBJ2-2|TRBV7-9|few|.|15
CASAGAPESTGELFF
TGTGCCAGCGCGGGGGCCCCCGAGTCCACCGGGGAGCTGTTTTTT